This T cell receptor beta chain is drawn from a study of cytomegalovirus exposure and HLA in healthy donors. Study overall: Early released data had approximately 86 million unique TCRs, all coming from HLA-typed donors.

The J segment lost 6 bases and the V segment lost 6 bases, leaving 6 bases of the junction unmatched. CDR1 is WNHNN and CDR2 is SYGVQD in the germline V gene (reference sequence). The CDR3 has 13 residues. Use of 60 Vbeta and 13 Jbeta primers characterized the PCR. This table comes from immunoSEQ multiplex PCR, and its TCRdb copy is limited to in-frame clones, with some not included. The sample lists some 140,000 clones, approximately 77% occurring once. Source material: PBMCs. This TCR came from a young man in good health and CMV-seronegative. The rearrangement uses TRBV10-1 and TRBJ2-3; 7 nucleotides align to TRBD2. The CDR3: CASRRELRDTQYF. The CDR3 nucleotides are TGCGCCAGCAGGCGGGAGCTAAGGGATACGCAGTATTTT.